These 24 T cell receptor beta chains share one sample of origin, sequenced in a study of blood T cell repertoires in COVID-19. The assay was immunoSEQ multiplex PCR, and TCRdb's table has in-frame clones only and misses some. The sample contains hundreds of thousands of clones, approximately 90% of which appear only once. The material sequenced was PBMCs or T cells enriched from blood (not recorded which). Receptor source: a woman aged 55-69 years who had recovered from COVID-19.

V usage is TRBV5-1 and J usage is TRBJ1-4, with 8 bases identical to TRBD1. This CDR3 spans 15 amino acids. V shed 3 bases and J 2 bases; nucleotides not matched to a gene: 3. Germline lookup yields CDR1 SGHRS and CDR2 YFSETQ. CDR3 in DNA: TGCGCCAGCAGCTGGACAGGGACCACTAATGAAAAACTGTTTTTT. It encodes CASSWTGTTNEKLFF.

The chain employs TRBV27 and TRBJ2-4, with D unclear. Germline values: CDR1 MNHEY, CDR2 SMNVEV (reference sequence). The CDR3 loop spans 15 amino acids. V lost 4 bases and J 0 bases, leaving 10 bases between the germline ends. The CDR3 sequence: CASSSPTLAKNIQYF. The CDR3 DNA reads as TGTGCCAGCAGTTCCCCGACACTAGCCAAAAACATTCAGTACTTC.

This chain connects TRBV18 to TRBJ1-1; TRBD1 might be the D (5 bases). This CDR3 has 14 amino acids. The V gene lost 3 bases and the J gene lost 7 bases, with 15 bases spanning the gap. From germline, CDR1 is KGHSH and CDR2 LQKENI. The CDR3 DNA is TGTGCCAGCTCACCGAAAGGGCAGGGAGGTGAAGCTTTCTTT. Translated: CASSPKGQGGEAFF.

The V and J genes are TRBV18 and TRBJ1-1, with D possibly TRBD1 on 6 matching bases. Trimming removed 5 bases at V and 2 bases at J, with 12 bases between. The CDR3 is 14 amino acids. Germline V gene lookup returns CDR1 KGHSH and CDR2 LQKENI. The CDR3: CASSRTEINTEAFF. In nucleotides, the CDR3 is TGTGCCAGCTCAAGGACAGAGATAAACACTGAAGCTTTCTTT. The whole variable domain, filled in from reference TRBV18 and TRBJ1-1, reads NAGVMQNPRHLVRRRGQEARLRCSPMKGHSHVYWYRQLPEEGLKFMVYLQKENIIDESGMPKERFSAEFPKEGPSILRIQQVVRGDSAAYFCASSRTEINTEAFFGQGTRLTVV.

The chain employs TRBV12-3 or TRBV12-4 and TRBJ1-2, with 9 positions matching TRBD1. Losses at the gene ends were 6 bases for V and 8 bases for J; bases not matched to a gene: 7. The CDR3 runs to 13 residues. The CDR3 spells CASSRTGGGGYTF. The DNA for the CDR3 is TGTGCCAGCAGCCGAACAGGGGGCGGAGGCTACACCTTC.

There are a few counts of this clone. J is TRBJ1-1 and V is TRBV6-5, with D unclear. Trimming cost V 5 bases and J 6 bases, with 13 bases left between them. The V gene's germline CDR1 is MNHEY and CDR2 SVGAGI. The CDR3 consists of 13 residues. This CDR3 is CASSREVGAEAFF. Here the CDR3 DNA reads TGTGCCAGCAGTAGGGAGGTCGGGGCTGAAGCTTTCTTT.

The gene calls are TRBV6-1 and TRBJ1-5; D not resolved. The V end lost 3 bases, the J end lost 1 base, and 7 bases lay between the germline ends. Germline V gene sequence: CDR1 MNHNS, CDR2 SASEGT. The CDR3 contains 14 residues. The CDR3 bases are TGTGCCAGCAGTGAGTGGCAGAGCAATCAGCCCCAGCATTTT. It is translated as CASSEWQSNQPQHF.

Of note for this clone: One junction end disagrees with the germline gene, perhaps due to a read error. CDR3 region: CASRESPGQGARGELFF. The CDR3 nucleotides read TGTGCCAGCAGGGAATCCCCGGGACAGGGGGCGCGTGGGGAGCTGTTTTTT. The chain links TRBV25-1 to TRBJ2-2; 12 bases map to TRBD1. Germline V CDR1 and CDR2: MGHDK, SYGVNS. The CDR3 spans 17 residues. Filled out from reference TRBV25-1 and TRBJ2-2, the complete variable domain reads EADIYQTPRYLVIGTGKKITLECSQTMGHDKMYWYQQDPGMELHLIHYSYGVNSTEKGDLSSESTVSRIRTEHFPLTLESARPSHTSQYLCASRESPGQGARGELFFGEGSRLTVL.

The rearrangement joins TRBV9 to TRBJ2-2; the D gene is possibly TRBD1 (6 bases). The CDR3 is 15 residues long. Germline CDR1 is SGDLS and CDR2 is YYNGEE. Trimming took off 1 base at V and 7 bases at J, with 14 bases between the two ends. The CDR3 region is CASSVWGRSDGELFF. CDR3 DNA: TGTGCCAGCAGCGTATGGGGGCGTAGCGACGGGGAGCTGTTTTTT.

This chain joins TRBV30 and TRBJ1-5, with a tentative D call TRBD1 (5 bases). V lost 0 bases and J 5 bases, leaving 14 bases between the germline ends. The CDR3 extends over 15 amino acids. CDR1 and CDR2 (germline): GTSNPN, SVGIG (reference sequence). The CDR3 here is CAWSVQGAPYQPQHF. CDR3 DNA sequence: TGTGCCTGGAGTGTACAAGGGGCGCCCTATCAGCCCCAGCATTTT.

The V and J genes are TRBV11-2 and TRBJ2-2; the D is unclear. This CDR3 is 15 amino acids long. Germline CDR1 SGHAT, CDR2 FQNNGV. Trimming pared 0 bases from V and 7 bases from J, leaving 12 bases between. Here the CDR3 reads CASSLDQRVGGELFF. DNA for the CDR3: TGTGCCAGCAGCTTAGACCAACGGGTCGGCGGGGAGCTGTTTTTT.

As to this clone: This same CDR3 is encoded by further DNA sequences in the sample. The chain links TRBV18 to TRBJ1-1; perhaps TRBD1 as D (6 bases). Trimming pared 5 bases from V and 1 base from J, leaving 8 bases between. CDR3 length: 13 residues. Germline V gene lookup returns CDR1 KGHSH and CDR2 LQKENI. The CDR3 protein is CASSLGGNTEAFF. CDR3 bases: TGTGCCAGCTCATTAGGGGGGAACACTGAAGCTTTCTTT.

This clone has a handful of counts. The chain couples TRBV4-1 to TRBJ1-1; D may be TRBD1 (5 bases). This CDR3 has 15 residues. With 1 base removed from V and 3 bases from J, the gap between germline ends came to 12 bases. The V gene's germline CDR1 is MGHRA and CDR2 YSYEKL. DNA for the CDR3: TGCGCCAGCAGCCAAGGGGCAGGGTTGGACACTGAAGCTTTCTTT. Protein product: CASSQGAGLDTEAFF.

This chain uses TRBV28 with TRBJ2-7, with TRBD1 matching over 7 bases. The V segment lost 7 bases and the J segment 4 bases; nucleotides outside the gene matches: 7. This CDR3 has 13 amino acids. CDR1 MDHEN and CDR2 SYDVKM come from the germline V gene. Here the CDR3 reads CASTLTGVYEQYF. CDR3 in DNA: TGTGCCAGCACCTTAACAGGGGTATACGAGCAGTACTTC.

This chain connects TRBV6-1 to TRBJ1-1; D is unclear. Germline CDR1 MNHNS, CDR2 SASEGT. The CDR3 runs to 14 residues. V lost 3 bases, J lost 6 bases, and 14 bases lay in between. The CDR3 protein is CASSDRRVGAEAFF. The CDR3 DNA reads TGTGCCAGCAGTGATAGGAGGGTCGGCGCTGAAGCTTTCTTT.

The chain links TRBV10-3 to TRBJ2-7, with TRBD1 matching over 7 bases. The J segment lost 2 bases and the V segment lost 6 bases, leaving 7 bases of the junction unmatched. CDR1 is ENHRY, CDR2 SYGVKD, per germline. The CDR3 has 14 amino acids. DNA for the CDR3: TGTGCCATCAGGGGCGCCGGGACAGCCTACGAGCAGTACTTC. The encoded protein is CAIRGAGTAYEQYF.

The chain employs TRBV6-5 and TRBJ1-1, with 7 nucleotides matching TRBD1. The V and J ends lost 0 bases and 5 bases, in that order; junction bases with no gene match: 0. Germline V gives CDR1 MNHEY, CDR2 SVGAGI. This CDR3 has 13 amino acids. The CDR3 spells CASSYSGQTEAFF. The CDR3 DNA follows: TGTGCCAGCAGTTACTCGGGACAGACTGAAGCTTTCTTT.

The CDR3 DNA is TGCGCCAGCAGCCAAAAAGAAATGGTTGGACTAGCGGACAATGAGCAGTTCTTC. Its protein is CASSQKEMVGLADNEQFF. This chain links TRBV4-1 with TRBJ2-1, with 10 bases fitting TRBD2. V shed 2 bases and J 5 bases; nucleotides not matched to a gene: 12. This CDR3 is 18 amino acids long. Germline-derived CDR1 and CDR2 are MGHRA and YSYEKL.

This sequence joins TRBV3-1 (or the pseudogene TRBV3-2) and TRBJ2-1; 16 bases are a match to TRBD2. This CDR3 has 19 amino acids. The germline V gene has CDR1 LGHDT and CDR2 YNNKEL (reference sequence). Trimming took 4 bases from V and 2 from J; bases not matched to a gene: 8. CDR3 region: CASSRPGTSGGAPYNEQFF. The CDR3 DNA is TGTGCCAGCAGCCGTCCCGGGACTAGCGGGGGGGCCCCCTACAATGAGCAGTTCTTC.

V is TRBV5-1 and J is TRBJ2-7; 9 bases are a match to TRBD1. The V gene's germline CDR1 is SGHRS and CDR2 YFSETQ. After removal of 5 bases from V and 3 bases from J, the junction contained 15 bases not matched to a gene. The CDR3 is 17 residues long. CDR3 sequence: CASRAGPDRGRGYEQYF. CDR3 coding DNA: TGCGCCAGCAGGGCGGGGCCGGACAGGGGAAGGGGCTACGAGCAGTACTTC.

This chain connects TRBV12-3 or TRBV12-4 to TRBJ2-4; D is possibly TRBD2 (6 bases). This CDR3 has 13 amino acids. Trimming left V 10 bases short and J 2 bases short, with 12 bases between. The DNA of the CDR3 is TGTGCCACCTCCCGGGGGTCCAAAAACATTCAGTACTTC. This sequence encodes CATSRGSKNIQYF.

This chain links TRBV27 with TRBJ2-7; TRBD1 aligns across 8 bases. This CDR3 region has 13 residues. Trimming at V came to 4 bases and at J to 12 bases, leaving 11 bases not matched to a gene. CDR1 and CDR2 from the germline V gene are MNHEY and SMNVEV (reference sequence). The CDR3, as DNA: TGTGCCAGCAGTTATCGGACAGGGCGGGACATGTACGTC. Protein product: CASSYRTGRDMYV.

This clone turned up a few times. The sample holds other DNA sequences that translate to the same CDR3. This chain uses TRBV3-1 (or the pseudogene TRBV3-2) with TRBJ1-5; 7 bases map to TRBD1. Germline V gene sequence: CDR1 LGHDT, CDR2 YNNKEL (reference sequence). The CDR3 is made up of 13 amino acids. V lost 4 bases and J lost 4; bases outside the gene matches: 1. CDR3 sequence: CASSRQGNQPQHF. CDR3 coding DNA: TGTGCCAGCAGCCGACAGGGAAATCAGCCCCAGCATTTT.

The chain links TRBV9 to TRBJ1-2, with TRBD1 as a possible D gene (5 bases). The CDR3 has 14 amino acids. The V and J ends lost 3 bases and 1 base respectively, with 10 bases between them. Germline CDR1 SGDLS, CDR2 YYNGEE. CDR3 amino acids: CASSATGLNYGYTF. The CDR3 DNA follows: TGTGCCAGCAGCGCTACGGGACTTAACTATGGCTACACCTTC.